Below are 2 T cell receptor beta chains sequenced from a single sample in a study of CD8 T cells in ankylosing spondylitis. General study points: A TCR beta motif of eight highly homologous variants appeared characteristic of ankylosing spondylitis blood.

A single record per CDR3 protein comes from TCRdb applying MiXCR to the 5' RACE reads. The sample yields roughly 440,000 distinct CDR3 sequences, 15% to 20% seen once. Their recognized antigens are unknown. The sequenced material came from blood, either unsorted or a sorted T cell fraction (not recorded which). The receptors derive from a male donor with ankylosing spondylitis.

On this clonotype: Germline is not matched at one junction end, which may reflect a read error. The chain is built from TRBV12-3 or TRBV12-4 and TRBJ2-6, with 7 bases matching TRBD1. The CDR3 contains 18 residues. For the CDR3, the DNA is TGTGCCTGCAGGCCGGGACAGCCTTCCCACTCTGGGGCCAACGTCCTGACTTTC. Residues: CACRPGQPSHSGANVLTF.

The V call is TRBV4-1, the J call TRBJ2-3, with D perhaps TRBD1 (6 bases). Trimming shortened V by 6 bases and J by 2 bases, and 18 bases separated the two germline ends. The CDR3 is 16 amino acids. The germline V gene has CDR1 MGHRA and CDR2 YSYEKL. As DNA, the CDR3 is TGCGCCAGCAGTGTCGATTTGGGGGCGAACACAGATACGCAGTATTTT. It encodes CASSVDLGANTDTQYF.